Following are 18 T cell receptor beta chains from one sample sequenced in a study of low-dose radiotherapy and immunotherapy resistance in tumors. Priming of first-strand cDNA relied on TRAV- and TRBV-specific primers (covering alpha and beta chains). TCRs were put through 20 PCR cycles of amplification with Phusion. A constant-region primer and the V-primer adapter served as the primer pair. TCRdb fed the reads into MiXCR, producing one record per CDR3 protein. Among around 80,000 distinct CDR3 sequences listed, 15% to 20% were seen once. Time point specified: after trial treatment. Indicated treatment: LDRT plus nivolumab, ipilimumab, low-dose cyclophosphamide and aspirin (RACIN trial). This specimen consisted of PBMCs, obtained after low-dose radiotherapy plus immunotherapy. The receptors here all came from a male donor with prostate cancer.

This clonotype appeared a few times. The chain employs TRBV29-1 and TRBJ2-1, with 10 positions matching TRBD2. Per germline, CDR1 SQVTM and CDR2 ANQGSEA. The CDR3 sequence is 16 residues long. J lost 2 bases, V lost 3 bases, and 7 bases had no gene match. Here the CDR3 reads CSVEGSGRLTYNEQFF. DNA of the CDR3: TGCAGCGTTGAGGGTAGCGGGAGGCTAACCTACAATGAGCAGTTCTTC.

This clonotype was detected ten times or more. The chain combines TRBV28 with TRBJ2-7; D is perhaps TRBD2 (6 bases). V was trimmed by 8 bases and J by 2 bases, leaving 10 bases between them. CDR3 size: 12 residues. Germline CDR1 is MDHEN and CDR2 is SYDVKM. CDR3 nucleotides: TGTGCCAGCGCGGGACTGACCTACGAGCAGTACTTC. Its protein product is CASAGLTYEQYF. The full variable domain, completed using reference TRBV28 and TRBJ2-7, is DVKVTQSSRYLVKRTGEKVFLECVQDMDHENMFWYRQDPGLGLRLIYFSYDVKMKEKGDIPEGYSVSREKKERFSLILESASTNQTSMYLCASAGLTYEQYFGPGTRLTVT.

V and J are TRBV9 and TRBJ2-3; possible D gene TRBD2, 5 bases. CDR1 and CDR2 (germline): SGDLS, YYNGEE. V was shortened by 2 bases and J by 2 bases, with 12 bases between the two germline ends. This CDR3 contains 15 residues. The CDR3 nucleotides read TGTGCCAGCAGCGTGACCTGGACTTACACAGATACGCAGTATTTT. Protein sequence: CASSVTWTYTDTQYF.

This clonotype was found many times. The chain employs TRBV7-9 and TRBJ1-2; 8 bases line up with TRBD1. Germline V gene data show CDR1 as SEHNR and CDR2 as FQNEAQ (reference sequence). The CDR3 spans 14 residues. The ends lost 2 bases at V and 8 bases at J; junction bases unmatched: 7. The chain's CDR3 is CASSLTQGAEGYTF. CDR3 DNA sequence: TGTGCCAGCAGCTTAACTCAGGGGGCAGAGGGCTACACCTTC.

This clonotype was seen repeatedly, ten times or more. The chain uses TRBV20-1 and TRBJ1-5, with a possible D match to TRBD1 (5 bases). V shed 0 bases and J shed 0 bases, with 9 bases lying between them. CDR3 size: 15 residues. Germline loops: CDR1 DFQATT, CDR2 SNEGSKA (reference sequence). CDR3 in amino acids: CSARDGTYSNQPQHF. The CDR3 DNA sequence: TGCAGTGCTAGAGATGGGACCTATAGCAATCAGCCCCAGCATTTT.

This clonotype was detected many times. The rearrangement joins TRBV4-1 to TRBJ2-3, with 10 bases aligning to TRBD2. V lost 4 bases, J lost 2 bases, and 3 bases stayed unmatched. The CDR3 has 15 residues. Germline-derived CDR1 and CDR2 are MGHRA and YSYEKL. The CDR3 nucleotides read TGCGCCAGCAGCCGAGGACTAGCGGACACAGATACGCAGTATTTT. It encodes CASSRGLADTDTQYF.

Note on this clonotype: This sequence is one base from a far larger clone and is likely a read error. The CDR3 protein is CASSRVAGGGYEQYF. For the CDR3, the DNA is TGTGCCAGCAGCAGGGTAGCGGGGGGGGGTTACGAGCAGTACTTC. This chain connects TRBV5-6 to TRBJ2-7; 11 nucleotides align to TRBD2. Germline CDR1 reads SGHDT; CDR2 reads YYEEEE. The junction had 7 bases not matched to a gene; V was cut back by 4 bases and J by 4 bases. The CDR3 has 15 amino acids.

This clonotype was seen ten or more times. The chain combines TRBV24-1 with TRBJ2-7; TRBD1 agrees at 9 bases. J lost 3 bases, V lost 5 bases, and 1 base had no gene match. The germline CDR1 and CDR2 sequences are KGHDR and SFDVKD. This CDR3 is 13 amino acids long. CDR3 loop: CATSGGQGYEQYF. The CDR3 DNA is TGTGCCACCAGTGGGGGACAGGGCTACGAGCAGTACTTC.

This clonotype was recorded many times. The CDR3 region is CASSGGSQGVYETQYF. DNA of the CDR3: TGTGCCAGCAGTGGAGGGTCACAGGGGGTCTATGAGACCCAGTACTTC. The chain is built from TRBV2 and TRBJ2-5; 8 bases agree with TRBD1. Germline V gene lookup returns CDR1 SNHLY and CDR2 FYNNEI. The trim removed 4 bases at V and 5 bases at J, leaving 12 bases unmatched. This CDR3 is built from 16 residues.

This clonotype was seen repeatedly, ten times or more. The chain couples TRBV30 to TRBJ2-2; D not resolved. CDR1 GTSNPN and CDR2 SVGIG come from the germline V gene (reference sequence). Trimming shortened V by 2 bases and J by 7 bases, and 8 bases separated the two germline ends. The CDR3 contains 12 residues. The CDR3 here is CAWSLGGGELFF. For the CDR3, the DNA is TGTGCCTGGAGTTTAGGCGGCGGGGAGCTGTTTTTT.

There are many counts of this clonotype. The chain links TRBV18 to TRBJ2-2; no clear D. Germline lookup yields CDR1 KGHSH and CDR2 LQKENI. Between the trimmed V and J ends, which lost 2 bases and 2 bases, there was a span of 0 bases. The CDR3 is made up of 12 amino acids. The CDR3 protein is CASSPNTGELFF. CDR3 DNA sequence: TGTGCCAGCTCACCAAACACCGGGGAGCTGTTTTTT.

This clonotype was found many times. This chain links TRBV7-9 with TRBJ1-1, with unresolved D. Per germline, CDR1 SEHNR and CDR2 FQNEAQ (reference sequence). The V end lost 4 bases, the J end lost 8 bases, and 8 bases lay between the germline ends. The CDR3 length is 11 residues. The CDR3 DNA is TGTGCCAGCAGCTCCCTCGGGGAAGCTTTCTTT. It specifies CASSSLGEAFF. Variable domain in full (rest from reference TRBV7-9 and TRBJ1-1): DTGVSQNPRHKITKRGQNVTFRCDPISEHNRLYWYRQTLGQGPEFLTYFQNEAQLEKSRLLSDRFSAERPKGSFSTLEIQRTEQGDSAMYLCASSSLGEAFFGQGTRLTVV.

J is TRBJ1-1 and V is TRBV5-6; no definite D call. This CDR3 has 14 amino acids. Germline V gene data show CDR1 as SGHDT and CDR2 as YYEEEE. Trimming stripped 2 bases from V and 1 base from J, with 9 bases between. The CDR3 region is CASSFRPQNTEAFF. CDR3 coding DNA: TGTGCCAGCAGCTTCAGACCGCAGAACACTGAAGCTTTCTTT.

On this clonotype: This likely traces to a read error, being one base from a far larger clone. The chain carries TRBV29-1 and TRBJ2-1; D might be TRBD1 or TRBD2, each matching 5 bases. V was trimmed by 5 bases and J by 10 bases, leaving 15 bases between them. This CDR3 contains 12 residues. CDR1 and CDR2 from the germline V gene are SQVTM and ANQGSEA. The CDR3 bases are TGCAGCGTTAGGGACGGGTCCTACGAGCAGTTCTTC. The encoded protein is CSVRDGSYEQFF.

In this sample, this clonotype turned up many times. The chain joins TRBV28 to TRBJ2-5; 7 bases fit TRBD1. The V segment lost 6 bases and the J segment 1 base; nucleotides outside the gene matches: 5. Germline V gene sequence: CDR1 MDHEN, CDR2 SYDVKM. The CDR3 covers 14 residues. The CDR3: CASSQRGLQETQYF. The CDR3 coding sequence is TGTGCCAGCAGCCAAAGGGGGCTCCAAGAGACCCAGTACTTC.

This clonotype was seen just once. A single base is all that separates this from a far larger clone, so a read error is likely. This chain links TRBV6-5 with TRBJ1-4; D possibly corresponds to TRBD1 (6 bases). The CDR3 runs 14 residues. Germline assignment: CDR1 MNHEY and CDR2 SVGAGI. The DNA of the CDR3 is TGTGCCTGCAGTTTGCGACAGGTCCCGAAGGAACTGTTTTTT. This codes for CACSLRQVPKELFF.

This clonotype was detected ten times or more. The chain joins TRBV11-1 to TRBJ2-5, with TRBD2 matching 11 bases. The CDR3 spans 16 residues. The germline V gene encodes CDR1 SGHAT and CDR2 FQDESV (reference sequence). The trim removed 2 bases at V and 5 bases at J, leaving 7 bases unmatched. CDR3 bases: TGTGCCAGCAGCTTAAATGGACTAGCGGGCGTGGAGACCCAGTACTTC. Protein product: CASSLNGLAGVETQYF. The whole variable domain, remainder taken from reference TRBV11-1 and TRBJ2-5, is EAEVAQSPRYKITEKSQAVAFWCDPISGHATLYWYRQILGQGPELLVQFQDESVVDDSQLPKDRFSAERLKGVDSTLKIQPAELGDSAMYLCASSLNGLAGVETQYFGPGTRLLVL.

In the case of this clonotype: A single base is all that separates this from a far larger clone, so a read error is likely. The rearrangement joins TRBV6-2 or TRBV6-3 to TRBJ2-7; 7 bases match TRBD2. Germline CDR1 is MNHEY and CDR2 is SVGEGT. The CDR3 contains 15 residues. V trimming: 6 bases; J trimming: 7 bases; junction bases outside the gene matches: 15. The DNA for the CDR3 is TGTGCCAGCAGCCCCGGACTAGGAGGGGTCAATGAGCAGTACTTC. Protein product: CASSPGLGGVNEQYF.